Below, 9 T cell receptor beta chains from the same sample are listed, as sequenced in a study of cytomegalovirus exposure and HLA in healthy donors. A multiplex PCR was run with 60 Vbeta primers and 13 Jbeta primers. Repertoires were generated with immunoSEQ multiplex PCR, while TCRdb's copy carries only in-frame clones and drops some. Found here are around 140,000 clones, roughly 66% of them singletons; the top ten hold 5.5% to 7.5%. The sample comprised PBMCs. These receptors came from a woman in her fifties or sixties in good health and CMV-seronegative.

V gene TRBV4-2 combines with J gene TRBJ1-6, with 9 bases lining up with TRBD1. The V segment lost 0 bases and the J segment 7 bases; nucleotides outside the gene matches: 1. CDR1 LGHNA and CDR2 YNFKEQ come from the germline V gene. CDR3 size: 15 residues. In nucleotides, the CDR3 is TGTGCCAGCAGCCAAGAAGGGACAGGGAATTCACCCCTCCACTTT. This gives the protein CASSQEGTGNSPLHF.

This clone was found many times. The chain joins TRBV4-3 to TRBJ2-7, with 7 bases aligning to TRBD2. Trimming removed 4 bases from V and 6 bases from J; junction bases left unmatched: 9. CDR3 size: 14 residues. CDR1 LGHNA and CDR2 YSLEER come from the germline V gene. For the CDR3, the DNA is TGCGCCAGCAGCCCTGATATCGCGGGGGTCGAGCAGTACTTC. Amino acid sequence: CASSPDIAGVEQYF.

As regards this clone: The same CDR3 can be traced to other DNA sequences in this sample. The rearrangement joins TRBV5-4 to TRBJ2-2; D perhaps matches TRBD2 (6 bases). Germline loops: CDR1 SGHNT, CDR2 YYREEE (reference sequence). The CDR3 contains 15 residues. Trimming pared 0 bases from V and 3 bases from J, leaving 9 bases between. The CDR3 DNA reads TGTGCCAGCAGCTTGGGAGGCGGGGACACCGGGGAGCTGTTTTTT. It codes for CASSLGGGDTGELFF.

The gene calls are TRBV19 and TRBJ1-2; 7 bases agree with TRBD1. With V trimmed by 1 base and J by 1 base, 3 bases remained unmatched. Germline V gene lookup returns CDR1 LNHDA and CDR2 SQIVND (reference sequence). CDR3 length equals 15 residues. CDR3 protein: CASSIGHRGNYGYTF. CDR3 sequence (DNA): TGTGCCAGTAGTATAGGGCACAGGGGTAACTATGGCTACACCTTC.

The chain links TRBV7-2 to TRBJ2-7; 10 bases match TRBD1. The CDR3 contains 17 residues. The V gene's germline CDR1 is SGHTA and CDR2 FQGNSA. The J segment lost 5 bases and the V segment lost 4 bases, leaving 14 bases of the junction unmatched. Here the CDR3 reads CASSSSGTGVEVHEQYF. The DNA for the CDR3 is TGTGCCAGCAGCTCATCCGGGACAGGGGTCGAGGTCCACGAGCAGTACTTC.

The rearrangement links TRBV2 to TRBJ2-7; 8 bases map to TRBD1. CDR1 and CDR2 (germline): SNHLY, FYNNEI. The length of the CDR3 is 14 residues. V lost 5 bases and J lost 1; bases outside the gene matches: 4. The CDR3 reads CASSRTGQSYEQYF. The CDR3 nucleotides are TGTGCCAGCAGTCGGACAGGGCAATCCTACGAGCAGTACTTC.

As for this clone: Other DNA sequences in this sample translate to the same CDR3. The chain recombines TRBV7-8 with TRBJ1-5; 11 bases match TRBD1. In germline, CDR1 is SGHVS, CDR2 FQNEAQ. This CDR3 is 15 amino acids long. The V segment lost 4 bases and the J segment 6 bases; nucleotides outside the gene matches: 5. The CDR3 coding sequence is TGTGCCAGCAGCTGGGGACAGGGGGTGGGTCAGCCCCAGCATTTT. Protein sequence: CASSWGQGVGQPQHF.

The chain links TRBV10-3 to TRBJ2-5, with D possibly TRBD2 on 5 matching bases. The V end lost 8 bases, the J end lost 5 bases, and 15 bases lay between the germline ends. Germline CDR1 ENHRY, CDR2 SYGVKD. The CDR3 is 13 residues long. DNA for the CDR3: TGTGCCATCCGATCGATCGGGGAGGAGACCCAGTACTTC. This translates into CAIRSIGEETQYF.

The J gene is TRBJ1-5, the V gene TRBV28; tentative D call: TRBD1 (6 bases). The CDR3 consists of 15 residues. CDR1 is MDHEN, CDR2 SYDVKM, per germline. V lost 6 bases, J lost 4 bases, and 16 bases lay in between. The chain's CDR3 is CASSLDRPGNQPQHF. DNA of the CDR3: TGTGCCAGCAGCCTAGACAGGCCCGGAAATCAGCCCCAGCATTTT.